This entry lists 20 T cell receptor beta chains sequenced from one sample in a study of PD-1 blockade in classical Hodgkin lymphoma. Each patient's relapse followed autologous stem cell transplantation, and brentuximab vedotin exposure varied. Sequencing used immunoSEQ multiplex PCR; TCRdb keeps in-frame clones, though not all of them. The profile covers fewer than 80,000 clones, with 70% to 75% appearing a single time and less than 9.5% taken by the ten largest. The specimen comprised peripheral blood mononuclear cells (PBMCs), sampled before the second cycle of nivolumab. The receptors come from a human donor with classical Hodgkin lymphoma.

The V call is TRBV7-2, the J call TRBJ2-2; D unclear. The germline V and J ends were trimmed by 6 bases and 6 bases, with 5 bases remaining between them. Germline loops: CDR1 SGHTA, CDR2 FQGNSA. CDR3 length: 11 residues. The CDR3 here is CASSSSGELFF. The CDR3 DNA follows: TGTGCCAGCAGTAGCTCCGGGGAGCTGTTTTTT.

In DNA form, the CDR3 reads TGTGCCAGTAGTGTCAGGGGGAACACTGAAGCTTTCTTT. Residues: CASSVRGNTEAFF. The rearrangement uses TRBV19 and TRBJ1-1; D possibly corresponds to TRBD1 (6 bases). The CDR3 is made up of 13 amino acids. Germline V gives CDR1 LNHDA, CDR2 SQIVND (reference sequence). Trimming removed 5 bases from V and 1 base from J, with 8 bases in between.

CDR3 sequence (DNA): TGCGCCAGCAAACAAGGAGTAAATAGCAATCAGCCCCAGCATTTT. Its protein product is CASKQGVNSNQPQHF. The chain links TRBV5-1 to TRBJ1-5; no firm D call. This CDR3 spans 15 amino acids. Between the trimmed V and J ends, which lost 6 bases and 0 bases, there was a span of 13 bases. Germline loops: CDR1 SGHRS, CDR2 YFSETQ.

V and J are TRBV7-9 and TRBJ1-2; D gene ambiguous. V was shortened by 5 bases and J by 4 bases, with 11 bases between the two germline ends. The germline CDR1 and CDR2 sequences are SEHNR and FQNEAQ (reference sequence). The CDR3 runs 13 residues. For the CDR3, the DNA is TGTGCCAGCAGCCCCGTGGAGAGCTATGGCTACACCTTC. This sequence encodes CASSPVESYGYTF. The full variable domain, completed using reference TRBV7-9 and TRBJ1-2, is DTGVSQNPRHKITKRGQNVTFRCDPISEHNRLYWYRQTLGQGPEFLTYFQNEAQLEKSRLLSDRFSAERPKGSFSTLEIQRTEQGDSAMYLCASSPVESYGYTFGSGTRLTVV.

The chain's CDR3 is CASSSGAGVMEQYF. Written as DNA, the CDR3 is TGTGCCAGTAGTTCCGGCGCTGGAGTGATGGAGCAGTACTTC. V is TRBV19 and J is TRBJ2-7, with D uncertain. V was cut by 5 bases and J by 7 bases, with 18 bases left in between. CDR1 is LNHDA, CDR2 SQIVND, per germline (reference sequence). The CDR3 is 14 amino acids. The variable domain in full, completed from reference TRBV19 and TRBJ2-7, reads DGGITQSPKYLFRKEGQNVTLSCEQNLNHDAMYWYRQDPGQGLRLIYYSQIVNDFQKGDIAEGYSVSREKKESFPLTVTSAQKNPTAFYLCASSSGAGVMEQYFGPGTRLTVT.

The chain recombines TRBV19 with TRBJ1-1, with D possibly being TRBD1 (5 bases). The CDR3 contains 15 residues. Germline CDR1 is LNHDA and CDR2 is SQIVND (reference sequence). V lost 3 bases and J 5 bases, leaving 16 bases between the germline ends. CDR3 amino acids: CASSIHGREGTEAFF. CDR3 nucleotides: TGTGCCAGTAGTATTCACGGCAGGGAGGGTACTGAAGCTTTCTTT.

The chain is built from TRBV9 and TRBJ1-1; perhaps TRBD1 as D (6 bases). In germline, CDR1 is SGDLS, CDR2 YYNGEE. CDR3 length: 15 residues. V was cut by 1 base and J by 0 bases, with 10 bases left in between. CDR3 region: CASSVSGAMNTEAFF. The CDR3 DNA reads as TGTGCCAGCAGCGTATCAGGGGCGATGAACACTGAAGCTTTCTTT.

Notes on this clone: A much larger clone is a single base away; this may be a read error. V is TRBV30 and J is TRBJ1-2, with D tentatively TRBD1 (5 bases). The V and J ends lost 1 base and 4 bases respectively, with 19 bases between them. CDR1 and CDR2 from the germline V gene are GTSNPN and SVGIG (reference sequence). The CDR3 is 16 residues long. In DNA form, the CDR3 reads TGTGCCTGGAGTGGGGGCGCGGGGGGTTCTGGCTATGGCTACACCTTC. Its protein product is CAWSGGAGGSGYGYTF.

This clone came up a few times. This rearrangement joins TRBV27 to TRBJ2-2, with a possible D match to TRBD1 (6 bases). This CDR3 spans 13 amino acids. Germline V CDR1 and CDR2: MNHEY, SMNVEV (reference sequence). The V and J ends lost 3 bases and 8 bases respectively, with 10 bases between them. CDR3 residues: CASSFLGAGELFF. The CDR3 DNA is TGTGCCAGCAGTTTCCTGGGGGCGGGGGAGCTGTTTTTT.

The chain joins TRBV6-5 to TRBJ2-5, with 10 positions matching TRBD1. TRBJ2-7 explains the end of the DNA better; the J call may be wrong. Per the germline V gene, CDR1 is MNHEY and CDR2 is SVGAGI. The CDR3 consists of 14 residues. CDR3 sequence reads: CASRGQGDTYEQYF. In nucleotides, the CDR3 is TGTGCCAGCAGAGGACAGGGGGACACCTACGAGCAGTACTTC.

The rearrangement links TRBV5-6 to TRBJ2-5; 8 nucleotides align to TRBD1. V was pared by 4 bases and J by 6 bases, with 8 bases of the junction left unmatched. Looked up from germline, CDR1 is SGHDT and CDR2 is YYEEEE. The CDR3 has 14 amino acids. CDR3 protein: CASSQGQGRKTQYF. The CDR3 coding sequence is TGTGCCAGCAGCCAAGGACAGGGTAGGAAGACCCAGTACTTC.

This clone was picked up a small number of times. The chain employs TRBV7-3 and TRBJ2-3, with 8 bases matching TRBD2. The germline gives CDR1 SGHTA, CDR2 FQGTGA. The CDR3 length is 15 residues. V trimming: 4 bases; J trimming: 4 bases; junction bases outside the gene matches: 7. The chain's CDR3 is CASSSYLGLADTQYF. CDR3 DNA sequence: TGTGCCAGCAGCTCCTATTTGGGACTAGCAGATACGCAGTATTTT.

This clone was found a few times. The rearrangement joins TRBV28 to TRBJ1-1, with D unclear. V lost 2 bases and J lost 6, with 19 bases in between. Germline V CDR1 and CDR2: MDHEN, SYDVKM. This CDR3 spans 16 amino acids. CDR3 sequence (DNA): TGTGCCAGCAGTTTACCTCCCGGTACCCCTGACGCTGAAGCTTTCTTT. Its protein product is CASSLPPGTPDAEAFF.

The gene calls are TRBV9 and TRBJ2-1; no firm D call. There are 17 residues in the CDR3. Germline assignment: CDR1 SGDLS and CDR2 YYNGEE. Deletions cut 0 bases from V and 3 bases from J, with 16 bases between. The CDR3, as DNA: TGTGCCAGCAGCGTAGGGTCCGGTAGAGGCCACTACAATGAGCAGTTCTTC. Its protein is CASSVGSGRGHYNEQFF.

Only a few counts were recorded for this clone. The chain has TRBV7-9 and TRBJ1-2; TRBD1 might be the D (6 bases). CDR1 and CDR2 (germline): SEHNR, FQNEAQ (reference sequence). The CDR3 covers 15 residues. The V end lost 3 bases, the J end lost 1 base, and 12 bases lay between the germline ends. Here the CDR3 reads CASSFGQGHNYGYTF. The CDR3 bases are TGTGCCAGCAGCTTCGGGCAGGGGCATAACTATGGCTACACCTTC.

The rearrangement joins TRBV19 to TRBJ1-2; D remains unclear. From germline, CDR1 is LNHDA and CDR2 SQIVND (reference sequence). This CDR3 contains 13 residues. Trimming stripped 5 bases from V and 2 bases from J, with 9 bases between. CDR3 protein: CASSAWQNYGYTF. The CDR3 coding sequence is TGTGCCAGTAGTGCTTGGCAGAACTATGGCTACACCTTC. Based on the CDR3 plus reference TRBV19 and TRBJ1-2, the full variable domain is DGGITQSPKYLFRKEGQNVTLSCEQNLNHDAMYWYRQDPGQGLRLIYYSQIVNDFQKGDIAEGYSVSREKKESFPLTVTSAQKNPTAFYLCASSAWQNYGYTFGSGTRLTVV.

The J gene is TRBJ2-3, the V gene TRBV13; TRBD1 aligns across 9 bases. The CDR3 runs to 16 residues. V shed 0 bases, J shed 4 bases, and the junction held 5 bases outside the gene matches. Per germline, CDR1 PRHDT and CDR2 FYEKMQ (reference sequence). CDR3 DNA: TGTGCCAGCAGCTTAGGACAGGGGGCGAGAGCAGATACGCAGTATTTT. It translates to CASSLGQGARADTQYF.

J is TRBJ1-3 and V is TRBV27, with 8 bases fitting TRBD1. CDR1 and CDR2 from the germline V gene are MNHEY and SMNVEV (reference sequence). The CDR3 runs 14 residues. V trimming: 6 bases; J trimming: 6 bases; junction bases outside the gene matches: 7. The CDR3 region has the DNA TGTGCCAGCAGCATAACGACAGGGGCAAACACCATATATTTT. Translation: CASSITTGANTIYF.

This clone was observed a few times. The V gene is TRBV11-2, the J gene TRBJ1-2; maybe TRBD1 (5 bases). The CDR3 covers 15 residues. Germline V CDR1 and CDR2: SGHAT, FQNNGV. The V end lost 3 bases, the J end lost 4 bases, and 15 bases lay between the germline ends. The CDR3, as DNA: TGTGCCAGCAGCTTGACAGAACTTTCCCCCTATGGCTACACCTTC. Translating gives CASSLTELSPYGYTF.

The chain carries TRBV6-6 and TRBJ1-3, with no clear D. This CDR3 is built from 15 residues. V was clipped by 4 bases and J by 0 bases, with 10 bases between them. Per the germline V gene, CDR1 is MNHNY and CDR2 is SVGAGI (reference sequence). As DNA, the CDR3 is TGTGCCAGCAGTTTGGGAGAGTTCTCTGGAAACACCATATATTTT. It codes for CASSLGEFSGNTIYF.